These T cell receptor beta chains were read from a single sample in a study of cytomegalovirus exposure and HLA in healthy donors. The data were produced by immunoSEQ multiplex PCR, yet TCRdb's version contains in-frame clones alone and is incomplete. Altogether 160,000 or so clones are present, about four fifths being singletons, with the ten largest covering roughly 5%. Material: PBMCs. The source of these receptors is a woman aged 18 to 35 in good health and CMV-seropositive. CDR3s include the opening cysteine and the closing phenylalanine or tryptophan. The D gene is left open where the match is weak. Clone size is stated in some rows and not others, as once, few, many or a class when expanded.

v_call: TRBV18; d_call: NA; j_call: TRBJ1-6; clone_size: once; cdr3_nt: TGTGCCAGCTCACCGTCGGAAGGGAGGGATTCACCCCTCCACTTT; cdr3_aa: CASSPSEGRDSPLHF
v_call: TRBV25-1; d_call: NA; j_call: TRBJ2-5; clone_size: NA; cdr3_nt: TGTGCCAGCAGTGAATGGGGGACTTCCCAAGAGACCCAGTACTTC; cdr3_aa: CASSEWGTSQETQYF
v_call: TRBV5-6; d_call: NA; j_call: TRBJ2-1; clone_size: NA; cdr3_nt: TGTGCCAGCAGCTTACATTTTCCGGGTGAAGTAAACAATGAGCAGTTCTTC; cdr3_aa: CASSLHFPGEVNNEQFF
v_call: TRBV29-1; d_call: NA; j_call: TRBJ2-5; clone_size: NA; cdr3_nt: TGCAGCGTTGAAGAGTGGCAGAAAGAGACCCAGTACTTC; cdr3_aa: CSVEEWQKETQYF
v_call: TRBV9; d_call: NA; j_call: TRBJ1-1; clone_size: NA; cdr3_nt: TGTGCCAGCAGCGTGATAGACAGGAACACTGAAGCTTTCTTT; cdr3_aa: CASSVIDRNTEAFF
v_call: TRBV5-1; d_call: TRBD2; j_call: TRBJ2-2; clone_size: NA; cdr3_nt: TGCGCCAGCAGCGGGCTATTCGGGGGGACCGGGGAGCTGTTTTTT; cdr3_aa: CASSGLFGGTGELFF
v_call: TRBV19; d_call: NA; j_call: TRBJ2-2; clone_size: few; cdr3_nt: TGTGCCAGTAGTCTAGTGACAGGAAGGACCGGGGAGCTGTTTTTT; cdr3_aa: CASSLVTGRTGELFF
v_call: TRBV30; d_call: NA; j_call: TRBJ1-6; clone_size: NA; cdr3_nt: TGTCCCCTTCCCCGACCGGGTTTGTATTCACCCCTCCACTTT; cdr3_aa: CPLPRPGLYSPLHF
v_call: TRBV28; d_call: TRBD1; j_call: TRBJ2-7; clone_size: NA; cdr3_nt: TGTGCCAGCAGTCATTATATCCGGGACAGGGGTCAGTACTTC; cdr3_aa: CASSHYIRDRGQYF
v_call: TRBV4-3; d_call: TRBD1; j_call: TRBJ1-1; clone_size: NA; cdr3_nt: TGCGCCAGCAGCTTAACAGGGGATTCCACTGAAGCTTTCTTT; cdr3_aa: CASSLTGDSTEAFF
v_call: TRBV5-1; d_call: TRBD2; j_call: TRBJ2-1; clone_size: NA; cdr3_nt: TGCGCCAGCAGCGGACTAGCGGGGACAAACTCCTACAATGAGCAGTTCTTC; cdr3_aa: CASSGLAGTNSYNEQFF
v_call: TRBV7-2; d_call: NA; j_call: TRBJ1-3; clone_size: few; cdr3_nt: TGTGCCAGCAGCTTAGGGGTTGGGGGGGCGGGAAACACCATATATTTT; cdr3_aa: CASSLGVGGAGNTIYF
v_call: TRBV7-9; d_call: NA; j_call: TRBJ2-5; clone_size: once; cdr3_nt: TGTGCCAGCAGCTTCTCGGAGACCCAGTACTTC; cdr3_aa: CASSFSETQYF
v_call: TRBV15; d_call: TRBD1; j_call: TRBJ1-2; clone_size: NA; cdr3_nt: TGTGCCACCAGCAGTCCGACAGGGGTCTCGTCGGTGGCTGGCTACACCTTC; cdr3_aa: CATSSPTGVSSVAGYTF
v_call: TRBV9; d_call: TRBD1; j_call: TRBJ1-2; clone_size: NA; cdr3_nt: TGTGCCAGCAGCGTACGCCAGGGGGGAGACTATGGCTACACCTTC; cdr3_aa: CASSVRQGGDYGYTF
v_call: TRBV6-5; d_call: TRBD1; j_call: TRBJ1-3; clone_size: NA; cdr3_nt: TGTGCCAGCAGTTACGACGCAGGGGGCGCGAGAAACGCCATATATTTT; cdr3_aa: CASSYDAGGARNAIYF
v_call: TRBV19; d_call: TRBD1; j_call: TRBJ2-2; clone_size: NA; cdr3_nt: TGTGCCAGTAGTATCGCAGGACAGGGGGCGGGGGAGCTGTTTTTT; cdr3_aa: CASSIAGQGAGELFF
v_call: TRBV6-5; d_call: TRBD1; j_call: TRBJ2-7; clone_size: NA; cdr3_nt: TGTGCCAGCAGTAAGACAGGGCCGAGGGGGGAGCAGTACTTC; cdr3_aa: CASSKTGPRGEQYF
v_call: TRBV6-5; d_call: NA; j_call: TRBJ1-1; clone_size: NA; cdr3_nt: TGTGCCAGCAGTTACGGCAAAAACACTGAAGCTTTCTTT; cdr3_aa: CASSYGKNTEAFF
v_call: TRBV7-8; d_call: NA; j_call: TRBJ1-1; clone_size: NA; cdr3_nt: TGTGCCAGCAGCCCAAGGGGGGGAGGCACTGAAGCTTTCTTT; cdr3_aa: CASSPRGGGTEAFF
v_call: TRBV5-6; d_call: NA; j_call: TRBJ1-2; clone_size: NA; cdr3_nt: TGTGCCAGCAGCTTGTCATTTGGGGGCCAAGGGAGTGGCTACACCTTC; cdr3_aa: CASSLSFGGQGSGYTF
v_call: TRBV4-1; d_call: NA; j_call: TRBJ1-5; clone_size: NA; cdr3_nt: TGCGCCAGCAGCCCAAATTTCATCAGGTACAATCAGCCCCAGCATTTT; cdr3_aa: CASSPNFIRYNQPQHF
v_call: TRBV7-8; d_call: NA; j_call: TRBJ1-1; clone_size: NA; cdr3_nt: TGTGCCAGCAGCTTCCCGTATGACATCGGCACTGAAGCTTTCTTT; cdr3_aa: CASSFPYDIGTEAFF
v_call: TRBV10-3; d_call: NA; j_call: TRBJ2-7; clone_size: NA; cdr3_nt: TGTGCCATCAGCCGGGAAGAAGGTGACCGCCGACAGTACTTC; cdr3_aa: CAISREEGDRRQYF
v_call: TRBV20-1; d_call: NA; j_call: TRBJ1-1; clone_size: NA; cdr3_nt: TGCAGTGCTAGTCGGGGCACTGAAGCTTTCTTT; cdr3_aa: CSASRGTEAFF
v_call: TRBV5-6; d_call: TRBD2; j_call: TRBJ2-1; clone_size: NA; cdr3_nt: TGTGCCAGCAGCTTGGAGGCTGTTCGGGACTATACTTACAATGAGCAGTTCTTC; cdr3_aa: CASSLEAVRDYTYNEQFF
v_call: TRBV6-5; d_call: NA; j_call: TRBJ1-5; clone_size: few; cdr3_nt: TGTGCCAGCAGTTACTCTCTGCGTCAGCCCCAGCATTTT; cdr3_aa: CASSYSLRQPQHF
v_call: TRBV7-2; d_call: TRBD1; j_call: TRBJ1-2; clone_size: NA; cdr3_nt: TGTGCCAGCAGCCCCCGGACAGGGATTGGCTACACCTTC; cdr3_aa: CASSPRTGIGYTF
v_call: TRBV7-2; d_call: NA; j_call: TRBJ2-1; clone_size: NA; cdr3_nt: TGTGCCAGCAGCTTAGGTCCGGGGATTAATGAGCAGTTCTTC; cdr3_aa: CASSLGPGINEQFF
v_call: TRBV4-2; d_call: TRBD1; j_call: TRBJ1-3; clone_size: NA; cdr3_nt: TGTGCCAGCAGCCAAGATCCCGGACAGGGGAACGGTGCTGGAAACACCATATATTTT; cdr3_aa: CASSQDPGQGNGAGNTIYF
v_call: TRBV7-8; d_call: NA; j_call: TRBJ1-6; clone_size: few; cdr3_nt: TGTGCCAGCGCTTACAGGGATATTTCACCCCTCCACTTT; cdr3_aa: CASAYRDISPLHF
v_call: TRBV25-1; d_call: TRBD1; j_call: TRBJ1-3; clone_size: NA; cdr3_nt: TGTGCCAGCAGTAAACATGGAGCCGGGACAGGGGCTGGAAACACCATATATTTT; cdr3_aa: CASSKHGAGTGAGNTIYF
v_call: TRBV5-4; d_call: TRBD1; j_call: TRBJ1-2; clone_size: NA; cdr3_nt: TGTGCCAGCAGCTTCGACAGGGTGGAGGGCTACACCTTC; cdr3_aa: CASSFDRVEGYTF
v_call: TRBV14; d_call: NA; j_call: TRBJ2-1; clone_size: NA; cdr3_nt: TGTGCCAGCAGCCAAGATAACCCCGGGGGTCTCGATGAGCAGTTCTTC; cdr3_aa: CASSQDNPGGLDEQFF
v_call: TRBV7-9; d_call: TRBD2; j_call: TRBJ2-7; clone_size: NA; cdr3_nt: TGTGCCAGCAGCGGACTAGCGGGGGCGACCCCCTACGAGCAGTACTTC; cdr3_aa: CASSGLAGATPYEQYF
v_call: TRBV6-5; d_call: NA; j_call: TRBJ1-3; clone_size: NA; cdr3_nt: TGTGCCAGCAGTTACTACGGGATCTCTGGAAACACCATATATTTT; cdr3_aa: CASSYYGISGNTIYF
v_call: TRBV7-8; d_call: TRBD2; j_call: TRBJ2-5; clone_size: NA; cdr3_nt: TGTGCCAGCAGCTCGGGACTAGCAGAGGAGACCCAGTACTTC; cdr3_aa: CASSSGLAEETQYF
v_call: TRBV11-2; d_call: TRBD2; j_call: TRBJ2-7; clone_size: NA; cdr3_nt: TGTGCCAGCAGCTGGGGAGGGAACGAGCAGTACTTC; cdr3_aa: CASSWGGNEQYF
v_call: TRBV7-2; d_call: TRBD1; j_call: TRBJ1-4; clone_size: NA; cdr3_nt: TGTGCCAGCAGCTTAGCAGGGGGCACAGTAGAAAAACTGTTTTTT; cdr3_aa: CASSLAGGTVEKLFF
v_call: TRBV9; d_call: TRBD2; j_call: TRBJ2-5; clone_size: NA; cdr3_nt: TGTGCCAGCAGCGTAGGTCGTACTAGCGGGTTTCAAGAGACCCAGTACTTC; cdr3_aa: CASSVGRTSGFQETQYF
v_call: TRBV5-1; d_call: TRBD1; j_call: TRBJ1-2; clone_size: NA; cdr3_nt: TGCGCCAGCAGCCTATCTTCAGGGGGCTATGGCTACACCTTC; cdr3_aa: CASSLSSGGYGYTF
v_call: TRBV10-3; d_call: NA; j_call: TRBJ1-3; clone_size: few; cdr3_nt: TGTGCCATCAGCCGCGATACCCCAGGGCGGGGAAACACCATATATTTT; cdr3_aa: CAISRDTPGRGNTIYF
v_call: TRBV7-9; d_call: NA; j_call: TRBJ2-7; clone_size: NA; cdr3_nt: TGTGCCAGCAGCTTACTACAGCAACCCTACGAGCAGTACTTC; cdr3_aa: CASSLLQQPYEQYF
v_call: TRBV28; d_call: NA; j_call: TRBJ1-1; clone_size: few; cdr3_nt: TGTGCCAGCAGTCAGGGGATGCTGAAAGCTTTCTTT; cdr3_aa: CASSQGMLKAFF
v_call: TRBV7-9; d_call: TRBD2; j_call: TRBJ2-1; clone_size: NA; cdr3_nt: TGTGCCAGCAGCTTACCTGCTGGGACTAGGGACGATGAGCAGTTCTTC; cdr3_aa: CASSLPAGTRDDEQFF
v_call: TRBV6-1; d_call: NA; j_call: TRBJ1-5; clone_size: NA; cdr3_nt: TGTGCCAGCAGTGAAGCAGGGGGTAGCAATCAGCCCCAGCATTTT; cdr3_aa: CASSEAGGSNQPQHF
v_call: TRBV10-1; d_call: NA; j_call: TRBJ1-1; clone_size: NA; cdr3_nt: TGCGCCAGCAGTGTGGGGCCCTTCAACACTGAAGCTTTCTTT; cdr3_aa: CASSVGPFNTEAFF
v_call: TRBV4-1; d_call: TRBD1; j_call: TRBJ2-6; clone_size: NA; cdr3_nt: TGCGCCAGCAGCCAAGGGGACAGAATATGGGCCGGGGCCAACGTCCTGACTTTC; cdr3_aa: CASSQGDRIWAGANVLTF
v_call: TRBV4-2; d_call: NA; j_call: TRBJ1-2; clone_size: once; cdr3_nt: TGTGCCAGCAGCCAAGGGGCAGGAGGACTATATGGCTACACCTTC; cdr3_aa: CASSQGAGGLYGYTF
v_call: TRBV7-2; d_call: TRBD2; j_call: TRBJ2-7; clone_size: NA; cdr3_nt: TGTGCCAGCAGCTTAGACGGCGGGGGAACCTCCTACGAGCAGTACTTC; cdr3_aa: CASSLDGGGTSYEQYF
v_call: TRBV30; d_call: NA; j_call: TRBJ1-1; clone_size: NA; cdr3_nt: TGTGCCTGGAGCTTGACAAGGATAAACACTGAAGCTTTCTTT; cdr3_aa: CAWSLTRINTEAFF
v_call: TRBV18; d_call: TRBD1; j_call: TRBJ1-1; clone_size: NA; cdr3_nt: TGTGCCAGCTCACCGGACAGGGGTTCTGAAGCTTTCTTT; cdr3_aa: CASSPDRGSEAFF
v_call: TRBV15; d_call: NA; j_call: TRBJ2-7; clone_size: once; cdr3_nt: TGTGCCACCAGCAGAGTTCTCCTCGGCGAGCAGTACTTC; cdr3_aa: CATSRVLLGEQYF
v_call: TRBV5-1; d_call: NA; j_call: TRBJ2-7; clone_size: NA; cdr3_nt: TGCGCCAGCTGGGACTCTTCCTACGAGCAGTACTTC; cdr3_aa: CASWDSSYEQYF